This T cell receptor (beta chain) comes out of a study of patients and donors after allogeneic stem cell transplantation. TCRdb used MiXCR to reprocess the RT-PCR reads, holding one entry per CDR3 protein. The sample yields about a million distinct CDR3 sequences, roughly 18% seen once. Specimen: blood, either unsorted or a sorted T cell fraction (not recorded which). This sequence originates from a human donor who was either an allogeneic HSCT recipient or a stem cell or donor lymphocyte infusion donor (not recorded which). It is not recorded whose cells these are; they may come from a transplant donor.

The CDR3 spells CATSRVFSLDEQYF. The DNA of the CDR3 is TGTGCCACCAGCAGGGTCTTTTCGCTGGACGAGCAGTACTTC. This sequence joins TRBV15 and TRBJ2-7; D is uncertain. This CDR3 spans 14 amino acids. Germline assignment: CDR1 LNHNV and CDR2 YYDKDF (reference sequence). V lost 3 bases and J 5 bases, leaving 14 bases between the germline ends. The full variable domain, in which reference TRBV15 and TRBJ2-7 provide the parts outside the CDR3, is DAMVIQNPRYQVTQFGKPVTLSCSQTLNHNVMYWYQQKSSQAPKLLFHYYDKDFNNEADTPDNFQSRRPNTSFCFLDIRSPGLGDTAMYLCATSRVFSLDEQYFGPGTRLTVT.